The rows below give T cell receptor beta chains drawn from one sample of a study of blood T cell repertoires in COVID-19. Assay: immunoSEQ multiplex PCR; the TCRdb copy retains only in-frame clones and omits some. The sample lists about 87,000 clones, roughly 80% seen once, with about 4.2% in the top ten. Sequenced input: peripheral blood. These receptors were obtained from a woman aged 45-60 years with acute or convalescent COVID-19. Both conserved end residues are part of each CDR3. The D gene is left open where the match is weak. Only part of the rows carry a size: once, few, many, or a class if the clone is expanded.

J	D	V	size	CDR3	DNA
TRBJ2-7	.	TRBV19	.	CASSRDTLSYEQYF	TGTGCCAGTAGTCGGGACACCTTATCCTACGAGCAGTACTTC
TRBJ2-2	TRBD2	TRBV27	.	CASSLSGGANGELFF	TGTGCCAGCAGTTTATCCGGGGGGGCCAACGGGGAGCTGTTTTTT
TRBJ1-2	.	TRBV30	.	CAWSPRERYTF	TGTGCCTGGAGCCCCAGGGAACGCTACACCTTC
TRBJ2-2	.	TRBV7-9	.	CASSSRNTGELFF	TGTGCCAGCAGCTCCAGGAACACCGGGGAGCTGTTTTTT
TRBJ2-1	TRBD2	TRBV11-1	.	CASTYRGSGGDEQFF	TGTGCCAGCACCTACCGGGGTAGCGGGGGGGATGAGCAGTTCTTC
TRBJ1-2	.	TRBV5-4	once	CASSSGQPLYGYTF	TGTGCCAGCAGCTCCGGACAGCCTCTCTATGGCTACACCTTC
TRBJ1-2	.	TRBV11-2	.	CASSLTADTYGYTF	TGTGCCAGCAGCCTTACCGCGGACACCTATGGCTACACCTTC
TRBJ1-1	.	TRBV28	.	CASSLHPTGNTEAFF	TGTGCCAGCAGCCTCCACCCGACGGGGAACACTGAAGCTTTCTTT
TRBJ2-2	.	TRBV24-1	.	CATGGAGVNTGELFF	TGTGCCACCGGGGGGGCAGGGGTGAACACCGGGGAGCTGTTTTTT
TRBJ2-3	TRBD2	TRBV28	.	CASKRGLAGVYTDTQYF	TGTGCCAGCAAACGGGGACTAGCGGGGGTGTACACAGATACGCAGTATTTT
TRBJ1-2	.	TRBV10-3	.	CAISGSYGYTF	TGTGCCATCAGTGGGAGCTATGGCTACACCTTC
TRBJ2-2	TRBD2	TRBV2	.	CASSAGRPPTGELFF	TGTGCCAGCAGCGCCGGGAGGCCCCCCACCGGGGAGCTGTTTTTT
TRBJ1-5	.	TRBV2	.	CASSGLQRDQPQHF	TGTGCCAGCAGTGGCCTACAGCGGGATCAGCCCCAGCATTTT
TRBJ1-1	TRBD1	TRBV24-1	once	CATSESRDRAEAFF	TGTGCCACCAGTGAGTCAAGAGACAGGGCTGAAGCTTTCTTT
TRBJ1-4	TRBD1	TRBV10-1	.	CAPCPGQGGVTNEKLFF	TGCGCCCCATGCCCGGGACAGGGGGGGGTAACTAATGAAAAACTGTTTTTT
TRBJ2-3	.	TRBV28	few	CASSFLAVPDTQYF	TGTGCCAGCAGTTTTTTAGCAGTCCCAGATACGCAGTATTTT
TRBJ2-5	.	TRBV9	.	CASSVEPGQETQYF	TGTGCCAGCAGCGTAGAGCCAGGGCAAGAGACCCAGTACTTC
TRBJ2-2	TRBD2	TRBV5-1	.	CASSLATAGGRTGELFF	TGCGCCAGCAGCTTGGCCACAGCGGGGGGGCGCACCGGGGAGCTGTTTTTT
TRBJ2-5	TRBD2	TRBV4-2	once	CASSQASSGQETQYF	TGTGCCAGCAGCCAGGCTTCTAGCGGCCAAGAGACCCAGTACTTC
TRBJ1-1	TRBD1	TRBV4-1	.	CASSQVINPDRGAEAFF	TGCGCCAGCAGCCAAGTTATCAATCCCGACAGGGGAGCTGAAGCTTTCTTT
TRBJ2-3	.	TRBV5-1	once	CASSLEPSGADTQYF	TGCGCCAGCAGCTTGGAACCCTCAGGGGCCGATACGCAGTATTTT
TRBJ2-3	TRBD2	TRBV5-1	.	CASSAGSSGAGDTQYF	TGCGCCAGCAGCGCGGGGAGTAGCGGGGCTGGAGATACGCAGTATTTT
TRBJ1-2	TRBD1	TRBV28	.	CAIAGTGGGGRIVYTF	TGTGCCATTGCAGGTACAGGGGGCGGAGGGCGGATTGTCTACACCTTC
TRBJ1-1	TRBD1	TRBV7-8	.	CASSLATGEAFF	TGTGCCAGCAGCTTAGCGACAGGGGAAGCTTTCTTT
TRBJ2-1	.	TRBV28	.	CASKALLGSTPYNEQFF	TGTGCCAGCAAAGCTTTGTTGGGGAGTACACCTTACAATGAGCAGTTCTTC
TRBJ2-7	.	TRBV5-1	.	CASSPDLVGNEQYF	TGCGCCAGCAGCCCGGACTTAGTGGGGAACGAGCAGTACTTC
TRBJ1-5	.	TRBV21-1	.	CASSKGPHSDRGYQPQHF	TGTGCCAGCAGCAAAGGCCCTCACTCCGACAGGGGTTATCAGCCCCAGCATTTT
TRBJ1-1	.	TRBV5-5	.	CASSLEQAITNTEAFF	TGTGCCAGCAGCTTGGAGCAGGCTATCACGAACACTGAAGCTTTCTTT
TRBJ2-5	TRBD2	TRBV5-1	.	CASSFGRGAQETQYF	TGCGCCAGCAGCTTCGGGCGGGGGGCCCAAGAGACCCAGTACTTC
TRBJ2-2	.	TRBV20-1	.	CSARVGKVAGELFF	TGCAGTGCTCGTGTGGGCAAGGTGGCCGGGGAGCTGTTTTTT
TRBJ2-5	.	TRBV28	.	CASKEETQYF	TGTGCCAGCAAGGAGGAGACCCAGTACTTC
TRBJ2-7	TRBD1	TRBV4-2	.	CASGTGDSYEQYF	TGTGCCAGTGGGACAGGGGACTCCTACGAGCAGTACTTC
TRBJ2-1	.	TRBV6-2/TRBV6-3	few	CASSYGRSNEQFF	TGTGCCAGCAGTTACGGGAGGAGCAATGAGCAGTTCTTC
TRBJ1-1	TRBD1	TRBV6-5	.	CASNRQGEAFF	TGTGCCAGCAATCGACAGGGGGAGGCTTTCTTT
TRBJ1-2	TRBD1	TRBV5-4	.	CASRVGQALDYGYTF	TGTGCCAGCAGGGTGGGACAGGCCCTAGACTATGGCTACACCTTC
TRBJ1-4	TRBD1	TRBV5-3	.	CARRRDRGGTNEKLFF	TGTGCCAGAAGAAGGGACAGGGGGGGAACTAATGAAAAACTGTTTTTT
TRBJ1-1	TRBD1	TRBV13	.	CASGQGAAEAFF	TGTGCCAGCGGACAGGGGGCCGCTGAAGCTTTCTTT